This T cell receptor (beta chain) was profiled in a study of blood T cell repertoires in COVID-19. Study overall: Italy, Spain and the United States were the sources of the convalescent and acute COVID-19 samples.

CDR1 is MNHNY and CDR2 is SVGAGI in the germline V gene (reference sequence). The V and J ends lost 6 bases and 12 bases respectively, with 27 bases between them. This CDR3 contains 16 residues. Patients from Seattle were sampled longitudinally, starting during active infection. Produced via immunoSEQ multiplex PCR; TCRdb's table is partial and in-frame only. The table includes roughly 200,000 clones, roughly three quarters detected once. This clonotype was obtained from a woman of 80 years or more with COVID-19, enrolled during active disease. The specimen was peripheral blood. This chain uses TRBV6-6 with TRBJ2-1, with D possibly being TRBD1 (6 bases). For the CDR3, the DNA is TGTGCCAGCAGCCTAGAGGGGGTCCCCATGGTAAACGGGCAGTTCTTC. It is translated as CASSLEGVPMVNGQFF.